Shown below are 17 T cell receptor beta chains from a single sample sequenced in a study of T cells in Graves' hyperthyroidism and ophthalmopathy. The source material, RNA transcripts, was used to amplify TCR beta CDR3 regions. The HTBI primer set drove a first-round RT-PCR of the TCR CDR3. TCRdb reanalysed the multiplex PCR reads using MiXCR and keeps one entry per CDR3 protein. Of roughly 800,000 distinct CDR3 sequences in the sample, around 38% are singletons; the top ten hold about 8.9%. What was sequenced was blood. The receptors here all came from a young man with Graves' hyperthyroidism.

The gene calls are TRBV15 and TRBJ2-5; 12 positions match TRBD2. The CDR3 totals 15 residues. Germline lookup yields CDR1 LNHNV and CDR2 YYDKDF (reference sequence). Germline trimming cut 2 bases from V and 5 bases from J; bases unmatched to any gene: 3. CDR3 in DNA: TGTGCCACCAGCAGACGGACTAGCGGGGAGGAGACCCAGTACTTC. Translation gives CATSRRTSGEETQYF.

The chain links TRBV7-2 to TRBJ2-7; 11 bases align to TRBD2. V was pared by 9 bases and J by 4 bases, with 14 bases of the junction left unmatched. This CDR3 comprises 16 residues. Per the germline V gene, CDR1 is SGHTA and CDR2 is FQGNSA. The CDR3 DNA follows: TGTGCCAGTAGGCCTAGCGGGGGGACGGTGGGGTACGAGCAGTACTTC. This translates into CASRPSGGTVGYEQYF.

There are many counts of this clonotype. This chain uses TRBV19 with TRBJ1-5, with D possibly being TRBD1 (6 bases). The CDR3 length is 14 residues. CDR1 and CDR2 from the germline V gene are LNHDA and SQIVND (reference sequence). V dropped 4 bases and J dropped 3 bases, with 10 bases sitting between them. CDR3 residues: CASSTGQINQPQHF. The CDR3 bases are TGTGCCAGTAGTACGGGACAAATCAATCAGCCCCAGCATTTT. Together with reference TRBV19 and TRBJ1-5, the CDR3 gives the full variable domain: DGGITQSPKYLFRKEGQNVTLSCEQNLNHDAMYWYRQDPGQGLRLIYYSQIVNDFQKGDIAEGYSVSREKKESFPLTVTSAQKNPTAFYLCASSTGQINQPQHFGDGTRLSIL.

Only one count was recorded for this clonotype. Germline and junction disagree at one end, which may indicate a read error. V and J are TRBV12-3 or TRBV12-4 and TRBJ2-5, with TRBD1 as a possible D gene (6 bases). CDR3 length: 14 residues. CDR3 DNA sequence: TGTGCCAGCAGCCAAAGGACAGTCCAAGGGACCCAGTACTTC. Its translation: CASSQRTVQGTQYF.

The rearrangement uses TRBV24-1 and TRBJ1-1; tentatively, D is TRBD1 (5 bases). The germline CDR1 and CDR2 sequences are KGHDR and SFDVKD. The V end lost 6 bases, the J end lost 4 bases, and 14 bases lay between the germline ends. The CDR3 has 14 residues. The CDR3 sequence: CATSFGAGGTEAFF. The CDR3 DNA is TGTGCCACCAGTTTTGGGGCTGGGGGCACTGAAGCTTTCTTT.

This clonotype was seen more than once but under ten times. A clone one base away is much larger, so this may be a read error. CDR3 amino acids: CSAGSNTEAFF. CDR3 nucleotide sequence: TGCAGTGCTGGATCGAACACTGAAGCTTTCTTT. V gene TRBV20-1 combines with J gene TRBJ1-1; the D is unclear. This CDR3 has 11 residues. V shed 5 bases and J shed 1 base, with 5 bases lying between them. Germline CDR1 and CDR2: DFQATT and SNEGSKA (reference sequence).

J is TRBJ2-5 and V is TRBV6-2 or TRBV6-3, with TRBD1 matching 9 bases. Germline V lookup: CDR1 MNHEY, CDR2 SVGEGT. There are 17 residues in the CDR3. With 0 bases clipped from V and 5 bases from J, the junction kept 10 bases outside the gene matches. CDR3 amino acids: CASSYSSPGTGSETQYF. CDR3 DNA sequence: TGTGCCAGCAGTTACTCGTCTCCCGGGACAGGGTCCGAGACCCAGTACTTC.

CDR3 sequence reads: CASSLTGDTGETQYF. The CDR3 coding sequence is TGTGCCAGCAGCTTGACAGGGGACACCGGGGAGACCCAGTACTTC. V and J are TRBV7-9 and TRBJ2-5; 8 bases map to TRBD1. CDR1 SEHNR and CDR2 FQNEAQ come from the germline V gene (reference sequence). CDR3 length: 15 residues. V lost 3 bases and J lost 5; bases outside the gene matches: 8.

The sample holds many counts of this clonotype. The gene calls are TRBV29-1 and TRBJ2-7; 10 positions match TRBD2. V was pared by 5 bases and J by 5 bases, with 6 bases of the junction left unmatched. The CDR3 is made up of 13 amino acids. Germline CDR1 reads SQVTM; CDR2 reads ANQGSEA. The CDR3 nucleotides are TGCAGCGTTACAGCGGGGGGGCGCCACGAGCAGTACTTC. This encodes CSVTAGGRHEQYF.

This clonotype was seen many times. This chain joins TRBV7-9 and TRBJ1-1; no definite D call. Trimming pared 6 bases from V and 11 bases from J, leaving 13 bases between. This CDR3 is 11 amino acids long. The V gene's germline CDR1 is SEHNR and CDR2 FQNEAQ (reference sequence). This CDR3 is CASSPRTGAFF. The CDR3, as DNA: TGTGCCAGCAGTCCCCGGACTGGGGCTTTCTTT.

The chain uses TRBV2 and TRBJ1-1, with no clear D. The CDR3 runs to 14 residues. Per germline, CDR1 SNHLY and CDR2 FYNNEI. Trimming took 7 bases from V and 2 from J, leaving 14 bases between them. CDR3 region: CASTPEWENTEAFF. In DNA form, the CDR3 reads TGTGCCAGCACCCCAGAGTGGGAAAACACTGAAGCTTTCTTT.

To note about this clonotype: A much more abundant neighbour one base away suggests this may be a read error. The chain couples TRBV20-1 to TRBJ1-2; 7 nucleotides agree with TRBD1. V was pared by 6 bases and J by 7 bases, with 8 bases of the junction left unmatched. Germline values: CDR1 DFQATT, CDR2 SNEGSKA (reference sequence). The CDR3 consists of 12 residues. CDR3 in amino acids: CSATDRASGYTF. The CDR3 coding sequence is TGCAGTGCCACCGACAGGGCAAGTGGCTACACCTTC.

Note on this clonotype: A junction end diverges from the germline sequence, so it may reflect a read error. The rearrangement links TRBV7-7 to TRBJ2-5, with 8 bases matching TRBD2. CDR1 SSHAT and CDR2 FNYEAQ come from the germline V gene (reference sequence). The length of the CDR3 is 15 residues. The CDR3: CASTASGQRGETQYF. In DNA form, the CDR3 reads TGTGCTAGCACCGCTAGCGGGCAGCGTGGCGAGACCCAGTACTTC.

The rearrangement joins TRBV12-3 or TRBV12-4 to TRBJ1-1, with D tentatively TRBD1 (5 bases). Trimming removed 5 bases from V and 0 bases from J, with 13 bases in between. The CDR3 consists of 15 residues. The CDR3 reads CASSPSGRVNTEAFF. In DNA form, the CDR3 reads TGTGCCAGCAGTCCCTCGGGGCGGGTGAACACTGAAGCTTTCTTT.

This clonotype has just a few counts. The chain has TRBV14 and TRBJ2-7; unclear D gene. The germline V gene has CDR1 SGHDN and CDR2 FVKESK. This CDR3 region has 14 residues. V shed 2 bases and J shed 1 base, with 9 bases lying between them. The chain's CDR3 is CASSQMGSSYEQYF. CDR3 nucleotide sequence: TGTGCCAGCAGCCAAATGGGGTCGTCCTACGAGCAGTACTTC.

This clonotype was counted a few times. The chain uses TRBV19 and TRBJ1-1; tentatively, D is TRBD1 (5 bases). This CDR3 has 15 amino acids. Germline loops: CDR1 LNHDA, CDR2 SQIVND (reference sequence). Trimming removed 7 bases at V and 1 base at J, with 16 bases between. The CDR3 sequence is CASISRGAGNTEAFF. As DNA, the CDR3 is TGTGCCAGTATTAGTCGAGGGGCGGGGAACACTGAAGCTTTCTTT.

This clonotype has a single count. The chain links TRBV20-1 to TRBJ1-6; TRBD1 matches at 8 bases. The CDR3 covers 14 residues. V trimming: 5 bases; J trimming: 10 bases; junction bases outside the gene matches: 10. The germline V gene has CDR1 DFQATT and CDR2 SNEGSKA (reference sequence). CDR3 residues: CSAAGTGNGSPLHF. CDR3 DNA sequence: TGCAGTGCTGCAGGGACAGGAAACGGATCACCCCTCCACTTT.